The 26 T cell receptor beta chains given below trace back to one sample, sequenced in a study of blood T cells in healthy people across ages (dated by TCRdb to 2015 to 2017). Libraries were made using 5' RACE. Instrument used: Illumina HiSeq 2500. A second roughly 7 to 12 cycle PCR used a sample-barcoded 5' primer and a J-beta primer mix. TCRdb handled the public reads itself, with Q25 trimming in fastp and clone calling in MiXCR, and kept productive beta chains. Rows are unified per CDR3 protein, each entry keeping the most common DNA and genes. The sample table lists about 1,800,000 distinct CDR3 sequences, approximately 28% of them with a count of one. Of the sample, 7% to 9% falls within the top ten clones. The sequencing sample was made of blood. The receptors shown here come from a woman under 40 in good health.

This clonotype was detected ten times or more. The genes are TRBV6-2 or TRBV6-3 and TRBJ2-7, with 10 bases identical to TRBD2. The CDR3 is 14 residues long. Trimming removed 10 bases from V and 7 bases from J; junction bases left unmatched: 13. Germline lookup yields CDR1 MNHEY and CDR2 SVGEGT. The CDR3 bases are TGTGCCACCACTTCTGGACTAGCGGCGCGAGAGCAGTACTTC. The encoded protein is CATTSGLAAREQYF.

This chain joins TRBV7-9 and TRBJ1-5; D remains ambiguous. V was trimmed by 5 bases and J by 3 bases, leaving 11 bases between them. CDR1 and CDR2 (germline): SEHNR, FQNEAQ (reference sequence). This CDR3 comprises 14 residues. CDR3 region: CASSADTFNQPQHF. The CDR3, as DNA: TGTGCCAGCAGCGCCGACACCTTCAATCAGCCCCAGCATTTT.

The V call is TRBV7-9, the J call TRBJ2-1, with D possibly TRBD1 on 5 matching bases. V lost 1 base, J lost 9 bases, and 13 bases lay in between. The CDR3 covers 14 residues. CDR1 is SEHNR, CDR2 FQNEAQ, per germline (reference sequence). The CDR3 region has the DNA TGTGCCAGCAGCTTAGGTGTGGGGCTCGGTGAGCAGTTCTTC. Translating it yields CASSLGVGLGEQFF.

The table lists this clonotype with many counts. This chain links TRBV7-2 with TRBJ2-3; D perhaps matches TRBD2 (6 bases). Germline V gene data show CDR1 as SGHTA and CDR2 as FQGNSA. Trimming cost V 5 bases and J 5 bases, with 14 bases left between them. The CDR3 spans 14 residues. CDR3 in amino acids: CASSPRTNGDTQYF. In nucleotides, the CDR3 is TGTGCCAGCAGCCCGAGGACTAATGGAGATACGCAGTATTTT.

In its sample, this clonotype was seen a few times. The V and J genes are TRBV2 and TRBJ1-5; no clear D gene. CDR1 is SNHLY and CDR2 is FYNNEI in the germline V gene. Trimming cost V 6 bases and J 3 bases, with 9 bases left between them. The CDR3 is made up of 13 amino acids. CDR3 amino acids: CASRADLNQPQHF. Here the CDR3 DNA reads TGTGCCAGCAGAGCGGACCTCAATCAGCCCCAGCATTTT.

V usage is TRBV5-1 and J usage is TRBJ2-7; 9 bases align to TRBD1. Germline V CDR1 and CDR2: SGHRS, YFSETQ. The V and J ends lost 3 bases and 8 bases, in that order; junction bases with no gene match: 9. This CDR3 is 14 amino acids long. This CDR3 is CASSWGTGLMQQYF. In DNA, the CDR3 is TGCGCCAGCAGCTGGGGGACAGGGTTAATGCAGCAGTACTTC.

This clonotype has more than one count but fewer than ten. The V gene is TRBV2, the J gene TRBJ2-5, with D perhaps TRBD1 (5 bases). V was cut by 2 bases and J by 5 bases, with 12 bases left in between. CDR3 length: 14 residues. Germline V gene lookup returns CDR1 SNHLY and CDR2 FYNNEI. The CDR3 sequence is CASSERQFAETQYF. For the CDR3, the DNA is TGTGCCAGCAGTGAAAGACAGTTCGCGGAGACCCAGTACTTC.

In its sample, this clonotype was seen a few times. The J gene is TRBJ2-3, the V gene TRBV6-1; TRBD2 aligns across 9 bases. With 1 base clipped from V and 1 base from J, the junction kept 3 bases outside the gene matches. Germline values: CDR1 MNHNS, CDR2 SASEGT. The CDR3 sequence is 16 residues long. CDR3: CASSEGASGGTDTQYF. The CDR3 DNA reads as TGTGCCAGCAGTGAAGGTGCTAGCGGGGGCACAGATACGCAGTATTTT.

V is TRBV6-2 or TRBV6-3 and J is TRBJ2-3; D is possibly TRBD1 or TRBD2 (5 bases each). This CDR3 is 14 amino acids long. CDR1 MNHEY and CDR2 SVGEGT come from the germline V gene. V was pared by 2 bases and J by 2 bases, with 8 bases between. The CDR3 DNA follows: TGTGCCAGCAGTTACGTGGGGGACACAGATACGCAGTATTTT. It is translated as CASSYVGDTDTQYF.

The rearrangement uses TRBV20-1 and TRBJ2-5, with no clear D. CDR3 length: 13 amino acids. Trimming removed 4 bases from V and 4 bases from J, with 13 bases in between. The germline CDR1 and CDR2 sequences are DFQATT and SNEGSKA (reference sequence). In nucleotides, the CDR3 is TGCAGTGCTAAGTGGGCTAACCGAGAGACCCAGTACTTC. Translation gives CSAKWANRETQYF.

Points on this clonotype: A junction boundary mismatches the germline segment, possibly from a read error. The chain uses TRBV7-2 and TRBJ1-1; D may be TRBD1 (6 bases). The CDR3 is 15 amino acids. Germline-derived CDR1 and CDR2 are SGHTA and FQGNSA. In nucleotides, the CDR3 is TGCGCCAGCAGCTTGGTGGGACAAGGGAACACTGAAGCTTTCTTT. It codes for CASSLVGQGNTEAFF. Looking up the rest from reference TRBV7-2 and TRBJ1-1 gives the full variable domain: GAGVSQSPSNKVTEKGKDVELRCDPISGHTALYWYRQSLGQGLEFLIYFQGNSAPDKSGLPSDRFSAERTGGSVSTLTIQRTQQEDSAVYLCASSLVGQGNTEAFFGQGTRLTVV.

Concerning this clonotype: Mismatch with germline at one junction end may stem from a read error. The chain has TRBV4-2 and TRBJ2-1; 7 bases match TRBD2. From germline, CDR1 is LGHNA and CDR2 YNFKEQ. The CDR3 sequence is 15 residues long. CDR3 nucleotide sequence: TGTGCCAGCAGCCGCATCGTCGGGACTATGTATGATCAGTTCTTC. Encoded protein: CASSRIVGTMYDQFF.

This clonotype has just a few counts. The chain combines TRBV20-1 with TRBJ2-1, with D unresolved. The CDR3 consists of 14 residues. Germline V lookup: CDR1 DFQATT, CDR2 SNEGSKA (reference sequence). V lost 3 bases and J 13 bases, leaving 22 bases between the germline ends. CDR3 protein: CSARDFIRLREQFF. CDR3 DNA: TGCAGTGCTAGGGATTTTATCAGGCTCCGTGAACAGTTCTTC.

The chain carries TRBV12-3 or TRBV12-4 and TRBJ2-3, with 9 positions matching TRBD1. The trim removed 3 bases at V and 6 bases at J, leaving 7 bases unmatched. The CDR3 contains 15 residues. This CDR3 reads CASSFYGDRDDTQYF. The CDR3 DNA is TGTGCCAGCAGTTTTTATGGGGACAGGGATGATACGCAGTATTTT.

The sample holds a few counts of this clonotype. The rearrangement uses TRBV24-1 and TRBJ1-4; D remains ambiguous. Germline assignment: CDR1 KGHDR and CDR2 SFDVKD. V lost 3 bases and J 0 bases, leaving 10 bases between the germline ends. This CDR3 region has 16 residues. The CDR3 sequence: CATSDHSAPTNEKLFF. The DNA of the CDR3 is TGTGCCACCAGTGATCACAGTGCCCCAACTAATGAAAAACTGTTTTTT.

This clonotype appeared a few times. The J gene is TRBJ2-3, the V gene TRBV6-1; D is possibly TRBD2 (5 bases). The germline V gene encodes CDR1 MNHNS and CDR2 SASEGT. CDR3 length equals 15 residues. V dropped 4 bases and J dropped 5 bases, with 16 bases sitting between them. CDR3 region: CASSALARDVDTQYF. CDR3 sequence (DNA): TGTGCCAGCAGTGCCTTAGCGCGAGACGTAGATACGCAGTATTTT.

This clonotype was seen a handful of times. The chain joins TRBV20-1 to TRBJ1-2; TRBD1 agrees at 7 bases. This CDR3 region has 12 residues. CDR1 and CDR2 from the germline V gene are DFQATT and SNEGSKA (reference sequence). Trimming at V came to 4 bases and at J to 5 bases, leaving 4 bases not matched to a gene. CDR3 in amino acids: CSAKDRSYGYTF. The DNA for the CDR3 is TGCAGTGCTAAGGACAGGTCTTATGGCTACACCTTC.

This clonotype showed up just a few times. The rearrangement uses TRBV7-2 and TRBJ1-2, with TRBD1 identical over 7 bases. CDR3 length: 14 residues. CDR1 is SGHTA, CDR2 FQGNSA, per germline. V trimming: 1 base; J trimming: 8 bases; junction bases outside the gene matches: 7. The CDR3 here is CASSLVRQGGGYTF. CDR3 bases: TGTGCCAGCAGCTTAGTGAGACAGGGAGGGGGCTACACCTTC.

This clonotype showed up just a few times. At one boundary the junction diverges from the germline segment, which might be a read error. CDR3 protein: CASGFADTQYF. The CDR3 nucleotides read TGCGCCAGCGGCTTTGCAGATACGCAGTATTTT. The rearrangement joins TRBV5-1 to TRBJ2-3, with D unresolved. Germline loops: CDR1 SGHRS, CDR2 YFSETQ. The CDR3 has 11 residues. Drawing the rest from reference TRBV5-1 and TRBJ2-3, the complete variable domain is KAGVTQTPRYLIKTRGQQVTLSCSPISGHRSVSWYQQTPGQGLQFLFEYFSETQRNKGNFPGRFSGRQFSNSRSEMNVSTLELGDSALYLCASGFADTQYFGPGTRLTVL.

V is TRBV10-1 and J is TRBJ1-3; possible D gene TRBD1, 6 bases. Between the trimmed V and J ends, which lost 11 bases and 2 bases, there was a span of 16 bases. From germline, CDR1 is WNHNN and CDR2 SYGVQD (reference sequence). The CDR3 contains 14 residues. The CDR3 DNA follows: TGCGCCTGTATACAGGGCCCAACTGGAAACACCATATATTTT. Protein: CACIQGPTGNTIYF.

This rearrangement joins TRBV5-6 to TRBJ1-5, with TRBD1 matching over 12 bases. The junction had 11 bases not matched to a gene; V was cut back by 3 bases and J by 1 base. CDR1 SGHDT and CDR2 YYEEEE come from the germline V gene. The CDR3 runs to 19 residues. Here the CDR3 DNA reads TGTGCCAGCAGCTCTATCCGGGACAGGGGGCTCAGGAGCAATCAGCCCCAGCATTTT. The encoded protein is CASSSIRDRGLRSNQPQHF.

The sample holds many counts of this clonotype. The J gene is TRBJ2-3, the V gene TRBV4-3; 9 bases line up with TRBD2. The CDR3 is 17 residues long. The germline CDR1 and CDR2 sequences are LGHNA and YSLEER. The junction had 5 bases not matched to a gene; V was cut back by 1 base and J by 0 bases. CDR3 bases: TGCGCCAGCAGCCAAGGACCCCTAGCGGGAAGCACAGATACGCAGTATTTT. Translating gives CASSQGPLAGSTDTQYF.

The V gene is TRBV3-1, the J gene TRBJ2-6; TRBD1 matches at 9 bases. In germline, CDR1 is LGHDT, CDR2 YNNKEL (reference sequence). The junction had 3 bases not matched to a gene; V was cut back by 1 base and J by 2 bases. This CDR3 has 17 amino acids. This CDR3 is CASSQGTGVTGANVLTF. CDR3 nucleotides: TGTGCCAGCAGCCAAGGGACAGGGGTAACTGGGGCCAACGTCCTGACTTTC.

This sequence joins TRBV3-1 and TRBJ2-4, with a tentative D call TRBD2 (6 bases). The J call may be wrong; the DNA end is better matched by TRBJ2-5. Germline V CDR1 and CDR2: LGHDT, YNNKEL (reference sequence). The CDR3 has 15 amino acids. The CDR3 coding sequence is TGTGCCAGCAGCCTGGGTAGCGGACCCCAAGAGACCCAGTACTTC. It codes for CASSLGSGPQETQYF.

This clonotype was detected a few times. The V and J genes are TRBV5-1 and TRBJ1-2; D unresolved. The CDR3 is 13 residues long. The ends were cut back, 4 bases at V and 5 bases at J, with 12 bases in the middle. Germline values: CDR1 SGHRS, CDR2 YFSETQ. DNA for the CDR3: TGCGCCAGCAGCGTGACCGAACTTTATGGCTACACCTTC. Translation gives CASSVTELYGYTF.

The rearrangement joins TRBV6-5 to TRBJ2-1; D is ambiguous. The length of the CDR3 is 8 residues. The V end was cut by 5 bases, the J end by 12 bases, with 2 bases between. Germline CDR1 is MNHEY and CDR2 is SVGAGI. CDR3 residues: CASSRQFF. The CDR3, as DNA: TGTGCCAGCAGTCGGCAGTTCTTC.